This T cell receptor (beta chain) is from a study of shared clonotypes between healthy human individuals. Overall study findings and caveats: Unshared clonotypes carried lower generation probabilities than those common to all four donors. Rarefaction demonstrated incomplete sorted-subset sequencing despite large depth. Estimated richness was generally greater in naive than memory subsets.

This CDR3 is built from 16 residues. The trim removed 7 bases at V and 7 bases at J, leaving 12 bases unmatched. CDR1 and CDR2 (germline): LNHDA, SQIVND (reference sequence). Division of CD4+ cells produced a CD45RA+ naive subset and a CD45RA-negative memory subset. On this clone itself: Its antigen remains unidentified.

The method was immunoSEQ multiplex PCR; TCRdb's version includes in-frame clones alone and lacks a portion of them. Of about 600,000 clones listed, about 97% were seen once; the top ten hold 0.045% to 0.07%. The clonotype originates from a woman in her thirties in good health. Input material: naive CD4+ T cells sorted from blood. Subset of the sample: CD45RA+ positively selected. This chain uses TRBV19 with TRBJ2-1; 11 positions match TRBD2. This CDR3 is CASTPIRASGRNEQFF. The CDR3 DNA reads as TGTGCCAGTACCCCCATCAGGGCTAGCGGGAGGAATGAGCAGTTCTTC.